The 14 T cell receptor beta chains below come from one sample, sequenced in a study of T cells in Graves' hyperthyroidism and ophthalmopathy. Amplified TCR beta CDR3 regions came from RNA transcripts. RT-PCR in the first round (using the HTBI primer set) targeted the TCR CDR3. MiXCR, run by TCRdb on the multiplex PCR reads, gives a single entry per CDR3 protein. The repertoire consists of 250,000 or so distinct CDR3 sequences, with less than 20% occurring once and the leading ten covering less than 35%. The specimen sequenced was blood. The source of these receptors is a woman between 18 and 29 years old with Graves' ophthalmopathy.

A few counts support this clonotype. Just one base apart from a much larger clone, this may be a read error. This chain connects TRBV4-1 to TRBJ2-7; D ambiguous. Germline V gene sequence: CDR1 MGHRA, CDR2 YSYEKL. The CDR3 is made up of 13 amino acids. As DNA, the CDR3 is TGCGCCAGCAGCCCCGGATCCAACTACGAGCAGCACTTC. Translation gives CASSPGSNYEQHF.

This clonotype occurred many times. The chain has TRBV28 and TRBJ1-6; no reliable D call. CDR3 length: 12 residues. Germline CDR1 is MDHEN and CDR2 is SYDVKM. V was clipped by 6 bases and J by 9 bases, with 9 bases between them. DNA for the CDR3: TGTGCCAGCAGGACTGGGTCTTCACCCCTCCACTTT. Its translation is CASRTGSSPLHF.

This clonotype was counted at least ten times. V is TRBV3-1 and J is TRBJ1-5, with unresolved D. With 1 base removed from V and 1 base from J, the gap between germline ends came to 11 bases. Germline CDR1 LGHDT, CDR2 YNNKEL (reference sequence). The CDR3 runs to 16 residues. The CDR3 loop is CASSQGSSSSNQPQHF. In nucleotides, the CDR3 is TGTGCCAGCAGCCAAGGTTCGTCGTCGAGCAATCAGCCCCAGCATTTT.

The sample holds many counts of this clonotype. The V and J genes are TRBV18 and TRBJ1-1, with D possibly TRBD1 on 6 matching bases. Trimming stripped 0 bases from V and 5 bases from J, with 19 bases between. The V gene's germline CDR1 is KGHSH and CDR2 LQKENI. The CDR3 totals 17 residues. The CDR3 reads CASSPPFPGARDTEAFF. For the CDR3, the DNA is TGTGCCAGCTCACCACCGTTCCCGGGGGCGCGAGATACTGAAGCTTTCTTT.

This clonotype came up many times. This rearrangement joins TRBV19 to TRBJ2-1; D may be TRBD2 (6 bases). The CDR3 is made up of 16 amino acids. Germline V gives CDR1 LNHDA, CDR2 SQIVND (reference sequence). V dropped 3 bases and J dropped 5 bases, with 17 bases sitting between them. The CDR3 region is CASSMVEVGGDNEQFF. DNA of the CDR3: TGTGCCAGTAGTATGGTAGAGGTTGGAGGGGACAATGAGCAGTTCTTC.

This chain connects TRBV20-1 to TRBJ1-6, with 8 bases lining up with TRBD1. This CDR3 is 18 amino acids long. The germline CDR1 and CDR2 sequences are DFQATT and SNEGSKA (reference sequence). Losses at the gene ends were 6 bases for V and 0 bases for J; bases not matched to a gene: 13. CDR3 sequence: CSALPGQVVSSYNSPLHF. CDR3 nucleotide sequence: TGCAGTGCCCTCCCGGGACAGGTTGTAAGCTCCTATAATTCACCCCTCCACTTT.

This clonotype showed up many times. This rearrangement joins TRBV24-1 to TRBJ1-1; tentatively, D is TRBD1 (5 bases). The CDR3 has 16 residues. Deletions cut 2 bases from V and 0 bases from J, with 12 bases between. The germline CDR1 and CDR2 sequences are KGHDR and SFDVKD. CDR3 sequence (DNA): TGTGCCACCAGTGATTCCGAGGGGTTGATGAACACTGAAGCTTTCTTT. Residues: CATSDSEGLMNTEAFF.

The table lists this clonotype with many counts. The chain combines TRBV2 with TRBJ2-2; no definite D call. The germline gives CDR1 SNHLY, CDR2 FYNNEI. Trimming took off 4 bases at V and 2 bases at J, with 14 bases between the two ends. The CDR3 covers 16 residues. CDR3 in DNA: TGTGCCAGCAGTGTCCCCACAGACACAAACACCGGGGAGCTGTTTTTT. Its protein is CASSVPTDTNTGELFF. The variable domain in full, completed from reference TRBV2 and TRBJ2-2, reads EPEVTQTPSHQVTQMGQEVILRCVPISNHLYFYWYRQILGQKVEFLVSFYNNEISEKSEIFDDQFSVERPDGSNFTLKIRSTKLEDSAMYFCASSVPTDTNTGELFFGEGSRLTVL.

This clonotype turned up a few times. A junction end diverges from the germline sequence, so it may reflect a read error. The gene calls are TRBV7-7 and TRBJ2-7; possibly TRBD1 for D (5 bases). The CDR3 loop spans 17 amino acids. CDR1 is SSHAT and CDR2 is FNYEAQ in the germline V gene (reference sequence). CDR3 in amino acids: CASSDRHLVGHIYEQYF. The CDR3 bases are TGTGCTAGCAGCGACCGACATCTTGTAGGACACATATACGAGCAGTACTTC. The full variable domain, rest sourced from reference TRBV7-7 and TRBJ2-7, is GAGVSQSPRYKVTKRGQDVTLRCDPISSHATLYWYQQALGQGPEFLTYFNYEAQPDKSGLPSDRFSAERPEGSISTLTIQRTEQRDSAMYRCASSDRHLVGHIYEQYFGPGTRLTVT.

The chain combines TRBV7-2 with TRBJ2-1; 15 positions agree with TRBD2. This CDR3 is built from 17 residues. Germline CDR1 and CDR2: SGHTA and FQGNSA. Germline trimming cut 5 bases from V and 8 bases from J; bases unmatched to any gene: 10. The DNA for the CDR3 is TGTGCCAGCAGCCCAAACCCCGGGACTAGCGGGAGGTATGAGCAGTTCTTC. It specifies CASSPNPGTSGRYEQFF.

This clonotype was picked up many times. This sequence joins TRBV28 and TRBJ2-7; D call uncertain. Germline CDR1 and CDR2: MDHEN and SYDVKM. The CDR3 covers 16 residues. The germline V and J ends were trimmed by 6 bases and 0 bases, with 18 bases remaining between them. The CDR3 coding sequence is TGTGCCAGCAGCCTAGTGATGGCGGCTAGCTCCTACGAGCAGTACTTC. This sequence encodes CASSLVMAASSYEQYF.

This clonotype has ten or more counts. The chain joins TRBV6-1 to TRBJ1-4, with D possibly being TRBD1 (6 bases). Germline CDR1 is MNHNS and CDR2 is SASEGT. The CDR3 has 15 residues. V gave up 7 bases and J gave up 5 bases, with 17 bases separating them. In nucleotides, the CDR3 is TGTGCCAGCACCCCCGCGACAGGAGAAAATGAAAAACTGTTTTTT. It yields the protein CASTPATGENEKLFF.

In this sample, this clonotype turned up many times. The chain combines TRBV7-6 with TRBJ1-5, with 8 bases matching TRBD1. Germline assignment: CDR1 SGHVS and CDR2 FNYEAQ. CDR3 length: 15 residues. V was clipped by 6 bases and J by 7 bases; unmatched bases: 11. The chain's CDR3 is CASSQWQGAGQPQHF. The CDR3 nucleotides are TGTGCCAGCAGTCAATGGCAGGGGGCTGGGCAGCCCCAGCATTTT.

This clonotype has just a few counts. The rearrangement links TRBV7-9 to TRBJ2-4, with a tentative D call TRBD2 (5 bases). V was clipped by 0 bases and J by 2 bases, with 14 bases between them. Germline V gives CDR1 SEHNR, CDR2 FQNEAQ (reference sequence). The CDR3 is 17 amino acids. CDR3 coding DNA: TGTGCCAGCAGCTTAGCCTACCGTGGGGAGACCAAAAACATTCAGTACTTC. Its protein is CASSLAYRGETKNIQYF.